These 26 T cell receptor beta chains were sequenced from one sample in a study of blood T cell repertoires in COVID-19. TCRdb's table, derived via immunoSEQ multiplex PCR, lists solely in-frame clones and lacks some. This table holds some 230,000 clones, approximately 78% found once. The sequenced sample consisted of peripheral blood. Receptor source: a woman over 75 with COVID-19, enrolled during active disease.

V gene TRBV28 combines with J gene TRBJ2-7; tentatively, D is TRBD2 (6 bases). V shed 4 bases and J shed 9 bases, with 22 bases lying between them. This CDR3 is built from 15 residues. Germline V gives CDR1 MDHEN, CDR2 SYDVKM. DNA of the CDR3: TGTGCCAGCAGTTGGGGACTGGAGGTTTTGCCTAGGCAGTACTTC. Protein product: CASSWGLEVLPRQYF.

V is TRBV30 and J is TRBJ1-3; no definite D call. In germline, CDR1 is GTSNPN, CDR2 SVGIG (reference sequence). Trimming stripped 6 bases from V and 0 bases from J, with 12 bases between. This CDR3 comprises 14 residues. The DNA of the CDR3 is TGTGCCTGCCCCCGGACTGCCTCTGGAAACACCATATATTTT. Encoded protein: CACPRTASGNTIYF.

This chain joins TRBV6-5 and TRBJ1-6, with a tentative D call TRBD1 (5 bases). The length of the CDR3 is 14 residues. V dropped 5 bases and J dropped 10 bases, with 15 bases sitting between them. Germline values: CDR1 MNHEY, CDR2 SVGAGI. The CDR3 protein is CASSPGRGRSPLHF. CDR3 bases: TGTGCCAGCAGTCCCGGGCGGGGGAGGTCACCCCTCCACTTT.

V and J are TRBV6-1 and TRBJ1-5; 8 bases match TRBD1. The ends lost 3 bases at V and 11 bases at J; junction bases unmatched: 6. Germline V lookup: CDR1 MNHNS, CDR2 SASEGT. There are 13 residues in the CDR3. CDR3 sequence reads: CASSDRGQESQHF. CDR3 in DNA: TGTGCCAGCAGTGACAGGGGGCAGGAGTCCCAGCATTTT.

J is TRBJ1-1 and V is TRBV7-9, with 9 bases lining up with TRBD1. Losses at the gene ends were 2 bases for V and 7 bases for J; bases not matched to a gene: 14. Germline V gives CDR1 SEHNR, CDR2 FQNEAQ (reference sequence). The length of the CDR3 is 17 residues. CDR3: CASSLIVKQGAGIEAFF. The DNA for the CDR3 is TGTGCCAGCAGCTTAATCGTGAAACAGGGGGCTGGAATTGAAGCTTTCTTT.

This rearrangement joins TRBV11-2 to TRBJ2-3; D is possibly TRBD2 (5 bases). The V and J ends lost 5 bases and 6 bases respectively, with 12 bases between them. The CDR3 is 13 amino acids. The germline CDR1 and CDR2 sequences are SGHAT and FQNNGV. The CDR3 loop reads CASSTRRGDTQYF. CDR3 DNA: TGTGCCAGCAGCACCCGTCGAGGGGATACGCAGTATTTT.

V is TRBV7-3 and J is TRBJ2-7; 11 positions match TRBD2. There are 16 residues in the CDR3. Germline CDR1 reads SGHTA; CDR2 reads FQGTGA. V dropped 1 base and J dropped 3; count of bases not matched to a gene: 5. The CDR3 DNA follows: TGTGCCAGCAGCTTAATTCCGACTAGCGGGGACTACGAGCAGTACTTC. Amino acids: CASSLIPTSGDYEQYF. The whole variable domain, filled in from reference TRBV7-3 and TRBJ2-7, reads GAGVSQTPSNKVTEKGKYVELRCDPISGHTALYWYRQSLGQGPEFLIYFQGTGAADDSGLPNDRFFAVRPEGSVSTLKIQRTERGDSAVYLCASSLIPTSGDYEQYFGPGTRLTVT.

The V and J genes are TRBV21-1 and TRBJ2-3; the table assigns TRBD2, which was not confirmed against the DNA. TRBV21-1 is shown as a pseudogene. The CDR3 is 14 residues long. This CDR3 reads CASSKYEEHDTQYF. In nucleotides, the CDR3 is TGTGCCAGCAGCAAATATGAGGAGCACGATACGCAGTATTTT.

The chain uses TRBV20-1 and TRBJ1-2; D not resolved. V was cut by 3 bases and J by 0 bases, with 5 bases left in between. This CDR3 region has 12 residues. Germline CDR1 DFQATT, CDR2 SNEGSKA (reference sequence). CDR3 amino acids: CSASASNYGYTF. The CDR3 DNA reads TGCAGTGCTAGTGCTTCTAACTATGGCTACACCTTC.

The CDR3, as DNA: TGCGCCAGCAGTCCACTGAGCTCTGGAAACACCATATATTTT. This sequence encodes CASSPLSSGNTIYF. This rearrangement joins TRBV10-1 to TRBJ1-3, with D uncertain. The CDR3 has 14 amino acids. In germline, CDR1 is WNHNN, CDR2 SYGVQD (reference sequence). Trimming took 5 bases from V and 0 from J, leaving 8 bases between them.

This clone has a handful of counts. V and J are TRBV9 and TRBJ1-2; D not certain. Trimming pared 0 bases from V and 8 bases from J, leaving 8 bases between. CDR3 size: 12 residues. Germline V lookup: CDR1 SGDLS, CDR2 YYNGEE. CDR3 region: CASSVGEGGYTF. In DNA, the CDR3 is TGTGCCAGCAGCGTAGGTGAGGGAGGCTACACCTTC.

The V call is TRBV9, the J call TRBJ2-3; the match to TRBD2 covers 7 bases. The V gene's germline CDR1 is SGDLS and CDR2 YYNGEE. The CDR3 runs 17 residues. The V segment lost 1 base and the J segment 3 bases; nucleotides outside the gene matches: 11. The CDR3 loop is CASSVYYGGGGTDTQYF. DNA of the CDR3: TGTGCCAGCAGCGTATATTATGGCGGGGGAGGAACAGATACGCAGTATTTT.

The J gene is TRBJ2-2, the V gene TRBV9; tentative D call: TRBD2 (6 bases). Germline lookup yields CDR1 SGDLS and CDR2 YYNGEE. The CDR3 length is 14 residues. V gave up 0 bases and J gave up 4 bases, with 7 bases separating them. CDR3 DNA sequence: TGTGCCAGCAGCGTAGGGGAGGTCACCGGGGAGCTGTTTTTT. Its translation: CASSVGEVTGELFF.

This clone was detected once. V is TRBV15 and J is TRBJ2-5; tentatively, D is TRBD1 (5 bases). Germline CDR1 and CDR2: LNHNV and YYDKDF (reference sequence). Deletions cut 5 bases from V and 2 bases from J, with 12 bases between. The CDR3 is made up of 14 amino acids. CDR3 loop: CATSPPGKQETQYF. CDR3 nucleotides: TGTGCCACCAGCCCCCCAGGGAAACAAGAGACCCAGTACTTC. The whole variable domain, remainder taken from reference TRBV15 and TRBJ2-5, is DAMVIQNPRYQVTQFGKPVTLSCSQTLNHNVMYWYQQKSSQAPKLLFHYYDKDFNNEADTPDNFQSRRPNTSFCFLDIRSPGLGDTAMYLCATSPPGKQETQYFGPGTRLLVL.

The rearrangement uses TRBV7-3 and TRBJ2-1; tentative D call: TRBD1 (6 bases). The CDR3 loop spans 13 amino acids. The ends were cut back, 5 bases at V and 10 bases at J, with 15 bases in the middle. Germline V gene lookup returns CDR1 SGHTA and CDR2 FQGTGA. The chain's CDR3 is CASSGTDRGEQFF. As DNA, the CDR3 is TGTGCCAGCAGCGGTACGGACAGAGGGGAGCAGTTCTTC.

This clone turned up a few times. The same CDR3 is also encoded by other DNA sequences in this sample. The CDR3 here is CASSVAGGDTEAFF. In nucleotides, the CDR3 is TGTGCCAGCAGCGTAGCGGGTGGTGACACTGAAGCTTTCTTT. The rearrangement joins TRBV9 to TRBJ1-1; D ambiguous. This CDR3 spans 14 amino acids. The V end was cut by 0 bases, the J end by 3 bases, with 9 bases between. Germline-derived CDR1 and CDR2 are SGDLS and YYNGEE.

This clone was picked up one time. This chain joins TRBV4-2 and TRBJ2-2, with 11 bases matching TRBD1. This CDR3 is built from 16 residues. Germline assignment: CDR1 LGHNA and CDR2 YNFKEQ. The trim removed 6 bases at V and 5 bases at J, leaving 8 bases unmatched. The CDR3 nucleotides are TGTGCCAGCAGTTCCGGGACAGGGGGTGGGACCGGGGAGCTGTTTTTT. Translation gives CASSSGTGGGTGELFF.

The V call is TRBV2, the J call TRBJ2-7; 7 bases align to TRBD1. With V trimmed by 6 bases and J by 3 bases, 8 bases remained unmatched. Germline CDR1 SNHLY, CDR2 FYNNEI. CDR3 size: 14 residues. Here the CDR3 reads CASRKDRLGYEQYF. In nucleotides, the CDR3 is TGTGCCAGCAGGAAGGACAGGTTAGGCTACGAGCAGTACTTC.

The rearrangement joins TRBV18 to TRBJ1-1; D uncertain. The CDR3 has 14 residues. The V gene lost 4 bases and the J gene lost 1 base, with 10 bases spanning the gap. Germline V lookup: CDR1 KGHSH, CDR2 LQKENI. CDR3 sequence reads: CASSRTDSNTEAFF. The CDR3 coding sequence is TGTGCCAGCTCACGTACGGACTCGAACACTGAAGCTTTCTTT.

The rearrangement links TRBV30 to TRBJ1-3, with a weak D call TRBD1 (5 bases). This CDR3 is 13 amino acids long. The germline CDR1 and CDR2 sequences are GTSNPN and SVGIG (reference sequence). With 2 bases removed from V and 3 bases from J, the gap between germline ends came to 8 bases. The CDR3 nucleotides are TGTGCCTGGAGTACAGGTGGTGGAAACACCATATATTTT. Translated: CAWSTGGGNTIYF.

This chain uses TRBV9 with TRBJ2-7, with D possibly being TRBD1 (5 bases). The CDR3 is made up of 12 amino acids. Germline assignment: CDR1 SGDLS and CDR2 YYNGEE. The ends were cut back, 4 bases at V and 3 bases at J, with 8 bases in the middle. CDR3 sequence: CASSRDSYEQYF. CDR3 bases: TGTGCCAGCAGCAGAGACAGCTACGAGCAGTACTTC.

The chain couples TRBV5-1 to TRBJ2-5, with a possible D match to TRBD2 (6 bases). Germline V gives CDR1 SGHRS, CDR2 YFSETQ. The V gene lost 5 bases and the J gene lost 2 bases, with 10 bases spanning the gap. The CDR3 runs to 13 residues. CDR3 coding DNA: TGCGCCAGCAGGCCCGGGACTCAAGAGACCCAGTACTTC. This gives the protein CASRPGTQETQYF.

The DNA of the CDR3 is TGTGCCAGCAGCAGTTGGACTGTAGATAATTCACCCCTCCACTTT. Encoded protein: CASSSWTVDNSPLHF. The gene calls are TRBV13 and TRBJ1-6; no clear D gene. The germline V gene has CDR1 PRHDT and CDR2 FYEKMQ (reference sequence). V shed 5 bases and J shed 5 bases, with 13 bases lying between them. CDR3 length: 15 amino acids.

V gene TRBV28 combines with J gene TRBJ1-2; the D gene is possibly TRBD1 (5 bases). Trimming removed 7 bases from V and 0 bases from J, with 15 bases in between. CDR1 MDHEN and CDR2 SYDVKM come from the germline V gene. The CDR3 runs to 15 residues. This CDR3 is CASTSQGAPNYGYTF. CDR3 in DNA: TGTGCCAGCACCTCGCAAGGGGCGCCTAACTATGGCTACACCTTC.

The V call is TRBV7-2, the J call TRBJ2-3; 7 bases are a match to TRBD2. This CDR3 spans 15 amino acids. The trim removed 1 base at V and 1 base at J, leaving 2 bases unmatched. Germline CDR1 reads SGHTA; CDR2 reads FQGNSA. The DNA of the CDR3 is TGTGCCAGCAGCTTAGAAGCGGGGCGCACAGATACGCAGTATTTT. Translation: CASSLEAGRTDTQYF.

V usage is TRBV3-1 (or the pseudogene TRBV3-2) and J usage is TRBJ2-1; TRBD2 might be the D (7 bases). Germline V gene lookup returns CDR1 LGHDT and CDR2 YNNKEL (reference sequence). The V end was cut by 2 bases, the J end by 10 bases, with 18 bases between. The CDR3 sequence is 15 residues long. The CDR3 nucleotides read TGTGCCAGCAGCCAAAGTAGGGGGAGGGCCCGGGAGCAGTTCTTC. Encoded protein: CASSQSRGRAREQFF.